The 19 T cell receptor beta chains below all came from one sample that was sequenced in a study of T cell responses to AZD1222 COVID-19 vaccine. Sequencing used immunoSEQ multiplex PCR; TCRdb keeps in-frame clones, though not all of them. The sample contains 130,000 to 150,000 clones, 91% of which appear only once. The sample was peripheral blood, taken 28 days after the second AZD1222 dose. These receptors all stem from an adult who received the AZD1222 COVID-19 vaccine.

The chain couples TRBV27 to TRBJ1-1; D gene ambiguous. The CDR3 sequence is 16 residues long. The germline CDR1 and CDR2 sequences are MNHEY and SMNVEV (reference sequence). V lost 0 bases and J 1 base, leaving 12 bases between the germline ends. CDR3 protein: CASSLSRNPGNTEAFF. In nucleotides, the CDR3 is TGTGCCAGCAGTTTATCGCGGAACCCGGGGAACACTGAAGCTTTCTTT.

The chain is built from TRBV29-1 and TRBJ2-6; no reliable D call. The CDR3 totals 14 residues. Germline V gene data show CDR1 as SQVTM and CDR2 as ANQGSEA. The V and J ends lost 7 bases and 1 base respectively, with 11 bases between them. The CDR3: CSAGPSSGANVLTF. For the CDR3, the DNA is TGCAGCGCCGGTCCGAGTTCTGGGGCCAACGTCCTGACTTTC.

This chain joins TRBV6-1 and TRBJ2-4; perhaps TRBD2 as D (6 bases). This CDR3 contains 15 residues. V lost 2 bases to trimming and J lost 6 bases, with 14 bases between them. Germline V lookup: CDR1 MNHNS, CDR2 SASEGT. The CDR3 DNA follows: TGTGCCAGCAGTGAAAGGAGGGGCTCTGGAAACATTCAGTACTTC. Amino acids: CASSERRGSGNIQYF.

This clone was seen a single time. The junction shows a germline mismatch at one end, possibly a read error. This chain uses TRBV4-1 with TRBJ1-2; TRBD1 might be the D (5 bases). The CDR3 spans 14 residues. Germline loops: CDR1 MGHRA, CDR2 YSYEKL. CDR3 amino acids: CARRRPGPNYGYTF. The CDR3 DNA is TGCGCCCGCAGGCGTCCGGGGCCTAACTATGGCTACACCTTC.

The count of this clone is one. The CDR3 DNA is TGTGCCAGCAGGTCAACAGGTATTGGGACTGAAGCTTTCTTT. This encodes CASRSTGIGTEAFF. The genes are TRBV27 and TRBJ1-1; weak D call: TRBD1 (5 bases). The germline V and J ends were trimmed by 6 bases and 5 bases, with 16 bases remaining between them. The CDR3 consists of 14 residues. Germline CDR1 reads MNHEY; CDR2 reads SMNVEV (reference sequence).

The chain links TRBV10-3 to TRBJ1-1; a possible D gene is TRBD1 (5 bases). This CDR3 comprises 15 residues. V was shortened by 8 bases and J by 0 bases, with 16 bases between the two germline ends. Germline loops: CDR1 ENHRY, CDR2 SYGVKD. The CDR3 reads CAIGKEGDVNTEAFF. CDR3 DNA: TGTGCCATCGGCAAGGAAGGGGACGTGAACACTGAAGCTTTCTTT.

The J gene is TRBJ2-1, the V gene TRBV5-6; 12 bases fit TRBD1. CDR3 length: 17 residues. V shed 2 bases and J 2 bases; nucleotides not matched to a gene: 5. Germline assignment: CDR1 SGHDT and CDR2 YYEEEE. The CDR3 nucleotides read TGTGCCAGCAGCTTAGAAGGGACAGGGGGCGCCTACAATGAGCAGTTCTTC. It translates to CASSLEGTGGAYNEQFF. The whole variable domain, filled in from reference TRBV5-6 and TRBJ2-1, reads DAGVTQSPTHLIKTRGQQVTLRCSPKSGHDTVSWYQQALGQGPQFIFQYYEEEERQRGNFPDRFSGHQFPNYSSELNVNALLLGDSALYLCASSLEGTGGAYNEQFFGPGTRLTVL.

The CDR3 spells CASSYYTFGAGELFF. The DNA for the CDR3 is TGCGCCAGCAGCTATTATACCTTCGGAGCCGGGGAGCTGTTTTTT. The chain links TRBV5-1 to TRBJ2-2, with no clear D. This CDR3 has 15 amino acids. Germline V gene data show CDR1 as SGHRS and CDR2 as YFSETQ. V was shortened by 3 bases and J by 6 bases, with 15 bases between the two germline ends.

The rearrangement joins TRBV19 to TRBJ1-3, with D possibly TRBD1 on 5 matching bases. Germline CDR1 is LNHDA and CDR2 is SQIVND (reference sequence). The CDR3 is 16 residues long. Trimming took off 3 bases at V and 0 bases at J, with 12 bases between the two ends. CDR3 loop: CASSILGQGSGNTIYF. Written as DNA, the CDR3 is TGTGCCAGTAGTATTTTGGGCCAGGGCTCTGGAAACACCATATATTTT.

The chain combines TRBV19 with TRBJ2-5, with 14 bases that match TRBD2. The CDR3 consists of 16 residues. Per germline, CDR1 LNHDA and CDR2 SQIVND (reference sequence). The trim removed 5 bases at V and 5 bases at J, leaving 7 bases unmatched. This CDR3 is CASSLGLAGARETQYF. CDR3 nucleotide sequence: TGTGCCAGTAGTCTGGGACTAGCGGGAGCGAGGGAGACCCAGTACTTC. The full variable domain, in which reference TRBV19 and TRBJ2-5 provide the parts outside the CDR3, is DGGITQSPKYLFRKEGQNVTLSCEQNLNHDAMYWYRQDPGQGLRLIYYSQIVNDFQKGDIAEGYSVSREKKESFPLTVTSAQKNPTAFYLCASSLGLAGARETQYFGPGTRLLVL.

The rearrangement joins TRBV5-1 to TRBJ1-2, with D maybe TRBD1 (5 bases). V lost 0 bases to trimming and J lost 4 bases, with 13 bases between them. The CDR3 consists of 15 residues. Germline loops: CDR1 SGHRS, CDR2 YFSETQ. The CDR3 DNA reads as TGCGCCAGCAGCTTGGCGGGGGACCACCCCTATGGCTACACCTTC. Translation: CASSLAGDHPYGYTF.

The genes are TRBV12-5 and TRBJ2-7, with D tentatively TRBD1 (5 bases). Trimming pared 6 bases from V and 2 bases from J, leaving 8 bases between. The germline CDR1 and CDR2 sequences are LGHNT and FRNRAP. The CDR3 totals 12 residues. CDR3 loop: CASGLGPYEQYF. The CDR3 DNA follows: TGTGCTAGTGGCCTGGGGCCCTACGAGCAGTACTTC.

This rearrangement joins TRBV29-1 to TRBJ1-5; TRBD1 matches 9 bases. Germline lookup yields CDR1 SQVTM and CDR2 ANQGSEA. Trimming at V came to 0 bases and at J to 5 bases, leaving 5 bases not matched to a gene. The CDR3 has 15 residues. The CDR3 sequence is CSVEDPDRGDQPQHF. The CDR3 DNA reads TGCAGCGTTGAAGACCCTGACAGGGGGGATCAGCCCCAGCATTTT.

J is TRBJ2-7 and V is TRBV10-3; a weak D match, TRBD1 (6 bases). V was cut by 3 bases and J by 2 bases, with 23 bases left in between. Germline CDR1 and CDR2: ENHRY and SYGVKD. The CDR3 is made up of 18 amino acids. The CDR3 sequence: CAISDRGIPSRDAYEQYF. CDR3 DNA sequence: TGTGCCATCAGTGACAGGGGCATACCCTCACGGGACGCCTACGAGCAGTACTTC.

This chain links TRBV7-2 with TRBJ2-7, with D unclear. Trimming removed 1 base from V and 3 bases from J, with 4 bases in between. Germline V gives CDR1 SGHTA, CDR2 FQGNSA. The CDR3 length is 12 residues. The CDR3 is CASSLEVYEQYF. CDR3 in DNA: TGTGCCAGCAGCTTAGAAGTCTACGAGCAGTACTTC.

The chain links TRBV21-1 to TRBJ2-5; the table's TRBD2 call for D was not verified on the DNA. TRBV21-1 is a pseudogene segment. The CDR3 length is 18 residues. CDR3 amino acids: CASSNVDGLAGVNETQYF. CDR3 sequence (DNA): TGTGCCAGCAGCAATGTGGATGGACTAGCGGGAGTAAATGAGACCCAGTACTTC.

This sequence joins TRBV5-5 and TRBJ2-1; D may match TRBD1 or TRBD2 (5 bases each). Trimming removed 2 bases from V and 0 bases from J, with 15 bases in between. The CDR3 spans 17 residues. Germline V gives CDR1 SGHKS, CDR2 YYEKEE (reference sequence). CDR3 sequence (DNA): TGTGCCAGCAGCTTACACCGGGGCGGTAGCTCCTACAATGAGCAGTTCTTC. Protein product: CASSLHRGGSSYNEQFF.

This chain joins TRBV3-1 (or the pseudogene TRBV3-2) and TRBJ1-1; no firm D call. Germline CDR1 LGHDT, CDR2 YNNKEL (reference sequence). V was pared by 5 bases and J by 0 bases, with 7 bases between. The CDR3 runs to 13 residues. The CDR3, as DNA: TGTGCCAGCAGCAATAACTTGAACACTGAAGCTTTCTTT. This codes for CASSNNLNTEAFF.

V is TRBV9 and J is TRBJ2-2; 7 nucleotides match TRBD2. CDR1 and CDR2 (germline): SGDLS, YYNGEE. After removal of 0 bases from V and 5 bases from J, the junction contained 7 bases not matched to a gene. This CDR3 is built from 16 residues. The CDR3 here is CASSVDGGSSTGELFF. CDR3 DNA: TGTGCCAGCAGCGTAGACGGGGGGAGTTCGACCGGGGAGCTGTTTTTT.